The 27 T cell receptor beta chains listed next were all sequenced from one sample in a study of blood T cell repertoires in COVID-19. The table came from immunoSEQ multiplex PCR; TCRdb's copy has only in-frame clones and leaves some out. The repertoire holds 35,000 to 50,000 clones, with roughly 70% as singletons. The material sequenced was peripheral blood. These receptor sequences come from a man of 80 years or more with acute or convalescent COVID-19.

The DNA for the CDR3 is TGTGCCAGCAGTTACTCGACAAATACCTACGAGCAGTACTTC. This gives the protein CASSYSTNTYEQYF. The gene calls are TRBV6-2 or TRBV6-3 and TRBJ2-7; no definite D call. V was cut by 0 bases and J by 2 bases, with 8 bases left in between. Germline-derived CDR1 and CDR2 are MNHEY and SVGEGT. The CDR3 sequence is 14 residues long.

The V call is TRBV11-3, the J call TRBJ2-5, with D hard to call. V shed 4 bases and J shed 3 bases, with 6 bases lying between them. This CDR3 contains 12 residues. CDR1 and CDR2 from the germline V gene are SGHNT and YENEEA. CDR3 residues: CASSSLEETQYF. The DNA of the CDR3 is TGTGCCAGCAGCTCTTTAGAAGAGACCCAGTACTTC.

V is TRBV6-2 or TRBV6-3 and J is TRBJ1-2; the match to TRBD1 covers 10 bases. The V gene end was trimmed by 2 bases and the J gene end by 6 bases; junction bases not matched to a gene: 3. Looked up from germline, CDR1 is MNHEY and CDR2 is SVGEGT. The CDR3 loop spans 14 amino acids. The CDR3 spells CASSYDGQGDGYTF. In DNA form, the CDR3 reads TGTGCCAGCAGTTACGACGGACAGGGGGATGGCTACACCTTC.

The chain recombines TRBV12-3 or TRBV12-4 with TRBJ2-7, with D possibly being TRBD1 (6 bases). V lost 2 bases and J lost 6, with 11 bases in between. CDR3 size: 13 residues. Here the CDR3 reads CASSLTGKGEQYF. CDR3 bases: TGTGCCAGCAGTTTAACAGGGAAAGGCGAGCAGTACTTC.

This clone turned up a few times. V gene TRBV3-1 (or the pseudogene TRBV3-2) combines with J gene TRBJ1-2; D ambiguous. Germline CDR1 reads LGHDT; CDR2 reads YNNKEL (reference sequence). V was pared by 3 bases and J by 6 bases, with 11 bases between. The CDR3 extends over 13 amino acids. CDR3 DNA sequence: TGTGCCAGCAGCCAGCGGGAGACACATGGCTACACCTTC. This encodes CASSQRETHGYTF.

Here the CDR3 reads CASSLDSGSIASYNEQFF. The CDR3 DNA follows: TGCGCCAGCAGCTTGGATAGCGGGAGTATCGCATCCTACAATGAGCAGTTCTTC. The chain combines TRBV5-1 with TRBJ2-1, with 9 bases lining up with TRBD2. Trimming removed 0 bases from V and 1 base from J; junction bases left unmatched: 8. Germline-derived CDR1 and CDR2 are SGHRS and YFSETQ. This CDR3 comprises 18 residues. Complete variable domain (other parts from reference TRBV5-1 and TRBJ2-1): KAGVTQTPRYLIKTRGQQVTLSCSPISGHRSVSWYQQTPGQGLQFLFEYFSETQRNKGNFPGRFSGRQFSNSRSEMNVSTLELGDSALYLCASSLDSGSIASYNEQFFGPGTRLTVL.

The V gene is TRBV11-3, the J gene TRBJ2-7; the D gene is possibly TRBD2 (6 bases). The CDR3 covers 13 residues. CDR1 is SGHNT, CDR2 YENEEA, per germline. Trimming shortened V by 5 bases and J by 6 bases, and 14 bases separated the two germline ends. Written as DNA, the CDR3 is TGTGCCAGCAGCATCGGGAGCAAGGGCGAGCAGTACTTC. This gives the protein CASSIGSKGEQYF.

The rearrangement joins TRBV9 to TRBJ2-1; possibly TRBD2 for D (5 bases). In germline, CDR1 is SGDLS, CDR2 YYNGEE. This CDR3 has 13 residues. V shed 1 base and J shed 9 bases, with 11 bases lying between them. CDR3 DNA: TGTGCCAGCAGCGTATTAATAGCGTCTGAGCAGTTCTTC. It translates to CASSVLIASEQFF.

The rearrangement uses TRBV12-5 and TRBJ1-5, with D possibly being TRBD1 (5 bases). V was trimmed by 6 bases and J by 5 bases, leaving 14 bases between them. This CDR3 is built from 14 residues. The germline CDR1 and CDR2 sequences are LGHNT and FRNRAP. The DNA of the CDR3 is TGTGCTAGTGGAGCTGGGAGGGGTGATCAGCCCCAGCATTTT. This translates into CASGAGRGDQPQHF.

This chain joins TRBV29-1 and TRBJ2-5, with 7 positions matching TRBD2. The CDR3 has 12 residues. Germline loops: CDR1 SQVTM, CDR2 ANQGSEA. Losses at the gene ends were 4 bases for V and 7 bases for J; bases not matched to a gene: 6. DNA of the CDR3: TGCAGCGTTGGACTAGCCCTGGGGACCCAGTACTTC. Its translation is CSVGLALGTQYF.

This clone was counted a few times. V and J are TRBV7-2 and TRBJ2-3; D call uncertain. CDR3 length: 12 amino acids. The germline V and J ends were trimmed by 5 bases and 5 bases, with 8 bases remaining between them. Per the germline V gene, CDR1 is SGHTA and CDR2 is FQGNSA. CDR3 sequence: CASSPVVDTQYF. In DNA form, the CDR3 reads TGTGCCAGCAGCCCGGTGGTAGATACGCAGTATTTT. The full variable domain, rest sourced from reference TRBV7-2 and TRBJ2-3, is GAGVSQSPSNKVTEKGKDVELRCDPISGHTALYWYRQSLGQGLEFLIYFQGNSAPDKSGLPSDRFSAERTGGSVSTLTIQRTQQEDSAVYLCASSPVVDTQYFGPGTRLTVL.

The chain links TRBV6-6 to TRBJ2-1, with a tentative D call TRBD1 (6 bases). Between the trimmed V and J ends, which lost 6 bases and 8 bases, there was a span of 20 bases. CDR1 and CDR2 (germline): MNHNY, SVGAGI (reference sequence). The length of the CDR3 is 15 residues. The chain's CDR3 is CASSDGTLNRYEQFF. Written as DNA, the CDR3 is TGTGCCAGCAGCGATGGGACACTGAATCGATATGAGCAGTTCTTC.

The gene calls are TRBV20-1 and TRBJ1-2; D perhaps matches TRBD1 (6 bases). Germline V gene lookup returns CDR1 DFQATT and CDR2 SNEGSKA (reference sequence). The CDR3 runs to 15 residues. V was shortened by 3 bases and J by 1 base, with 15 bases between the two germline ends. CDR3 sequence reads: CSASTRQGINYGYTF. The CDR3 bases are TGCAGTGCTAGTACGCGGCAGGGGATTAACTATGGCTACACCTTC.

The chain links TRBV5-1 to TRBJ2-7; possibly TRBD2 for D (5 bases). This CDR3 comprises 14 residues. Looked up from germline, CDR1 is SGHRS and CDR2 is YFSETQ. Trimming removed 0 bases from V and 5 bases from J, with 12 bases in between. The CDR3 nucleotides read TGCGCCAGCAGCTTGGGAGGGATCGGCGACGAGCAGTACTTC. This gives the protein CASSLGGIGDEQYF.

CDR3 DNA: TGTGCCAGCAGCCAGGTTTATACAGGGGAAGGCAATCAGCCCCAGCATTTT. Its protein is CASSQVYTGEGNQPQHF. The chain couples TRBV3-1 (or the pseudogene TRBV3-2) to TRBJ1-5; 7 nucleotides agree with TRBD1. The CDR3 contains 17 residues. CDR1 LGHDT and CDR2 YNNKEL come from the germline V gene (reference sequence). V was pared by 3 bases and J by 2 bases, with 10 bases of the junction left unmatched.

The gene calls are TRBV4-3 and TRBJ2-6, with a possible D match to TRBD1 (6 bases). Between the trimmed V and J ends, which lost 0 bases and 4 bases, there was a span of 16 bases. This CDR3 is 18 amino acids long. CDR1 is LGHNA and CDR2 is YSLEER in the germline V gene. CDR3 sequence: CASSQDTGQGYGANVLTF. The CDR3 bases are TGCGCCAGCAGCCAAGATACTGGGCAGGGGTACGGGGCCAACGTCCTGACTTTC.

This sequence joins TRBV7-2 and TRBJ1-6, with 8 nucleotides matching TRBD1. The CDR3 extends over 15 amino acids. V was clipped by 4 bases and J by 8 bases; unmatched bases: 7. Germline CDR1 is SGHTA and CDR2 is FQGNSA. The CDR3 region is CASSSLARGHSPLHF. DNA for the CDR3: TGTGCCAGCAGCTCCCTCGCCAGGGGGCATTCACCCCTCCACTTT.

The chain employs TRBV19 and TRBJ1-1, with D possibly being TRBD1 (5 bases). Deletions cut 6 bases from V and 0 bases from J, with 14 bases between. The germline V gene has CDR1 LNHDA and CDR2 SQIVND (reference sequence). This CDR3 has 15 amino acids. CDR3 sequence reads: CASSSQAGLNTEAFF. DNA of the CDR3: TGTGCCAGTAGCTCCCAGGCGGGGCTGAACACTGAAGCTTTCTTT.

The chain is built from TRBV10-3 and TRBJ1-1; 8 bases are a match to TRBD1. The CDR3 is 14 residues long. Germline CDR1 and CDR2: ENHRY and SYGVKD. V shed 0 bases and J 4 bases; nucleotides not matched to a gene: 1. Here the CDR3 reads CAISESTGVTEAFF. CDR3 bases: TGTGCCATCAGTGAGTCGACAGGGGTCACTGAAGCTTTCTTT.

This chain connects TRBV12-5 to TRBJ2-2, with TRBD1 as a possible D gene (6 bases). Per germline, CDR1 LGHNT and CDR2 FRNRAP. Trimming pared 0 bases from V and 6 bases from J, leaving 17 bases between. This CDR3 spans 17 amino acids. This chain's CDR3 is CASGLVAPGWGPGELFF. In nucleotides, the CDR3 is TGTGCTAGTGGTTTGGTAGCCCCAGGGTGGGGGCCCGGGGAGCTGTTTTTT.

The chain combines TRBV12-3 or TRBV12-4 with TRBJ1-5; D may be TRBD1 (5 bases). The length of the CDR3 is 13 residues. The V and J ends lost 4 bases and 10 bases respectively, with 14 bases between them. CDR3 sequence (DNA): TGTGCCAGCAGTTGGGGCACGTCTGGACCCCAGCATTTT. Amino acids: CASSWGTSGPQHF.

V is TRBV30 and J is TRBJ1-2, with 8 bases lining up with TRBD1. V lost 4 bases and J lost 8; bases outside the gene matches: 3. CDR3 length: 11 amino acids. Germline CDR1 GTSNPN, CDR2 SVGIG (reference sequence). The CDR3 region has the DNA TGTGCCTGGATACAGGGGGACGGCTACACCTTC. It codes for CAWIQGDGYTF.

Many counts were recorded for this clone. The chain joins TRBV9 to TRBJ2-6, with D perhaps matching TRBD1 (6 bases). Germline values: CDR1 SGDLS, CDR2 YYNGEE. Trimming removed 3 bases from V and 4 bases from J, with 11 bases in between. CDR3 length: 15 residues. As DNA, the CDR3 is TGTGCCAGCAGCGCCACAGGGCCGGGGGCCAACGTCCTGACTTTC. Translating gives CASSATGPGANVLTF.

V and J are TRBV29-1 and TRBJ2-7; unclear D gene. The CDR3 has 13 residues. Germline CDR1 and CDR2: SQVTM and ANQGSEA. V dropped 4 bases and J dropped 0 bases, with 10 bases sitting between them. The CDR3 DNA follows: TGCAGCGTTGGCGGTGAAATCTCCTACGAGCAGTACTTC. Residues: CSVGGEISYEQYF.

The chain recombines TRBV3-1 (or the pseudogene TRBV3-2) with TRBJ1-3, with D unresolved. The germline V and J ends were trimmed by 1 base and 0 bases, with 4 bases remaining between them. Per the germline V gene, CDR1 is LGHDT and CDR2 is YNNKEL (reference sequence). The CDR3 runs to 14 residues. This chain's CDR3 is CASSQGASGNTIYF. CDR3 coding DNA: TGTGCCAGCAGCCAAGGAGCCTCTGGAAACACCATATATTTT.

This chain connects TRBV11-3 to TRBJ1-1, with D possibly being TRBD1 (6 bases). V was cut by 6 bases and J by 3 bases, with 11 bases left in between. Looked up from germline, CDR1 is SGHNT and CDR2 is YENEEA. The CDR3 is made up of 13 amino acids. The CDR3: CASRHRVHTEAFF. In nucleotides, the CDR3 is TGTGCCAGCAGACACAGGGTTCACACTGAAGCTTTCTTT.

This chain connects TRBV12-3 or TRBV12-4 to TRBJ2-6; D is ambiguous. The CDR3 covers 13 residues. Between the trimmed V and J ends, which lost 4 bases and 2 bases, there was a span of 3 bases. CDR3 in DNA: TGTGCCAGCAGTTCTCCTGGGGCCAACGTCCTGACTTTC. It yields the protein CASSSPGANVLTF.